This T cell receptor beta chain is from a study of Graves' ophthalmopathy and Graves' hyperthyroidism. Study results and caveats: Researchers report that a 13-signature model separated ophthalmopathy from stable hyperthyroidism, posting roughly 90% sensitivity and roughly 80% specificity.

With regard to this clonotype: What it recognizes is unknown.

This CDR3 comprises 15 residues. The germline gives CDR1 SGHNT, CDR2 YENEEA. V lost 5 bases, J lost 5 bases, and 7 bases stayed unmatched. RNA transcripts were the template, and TCR beta CDR3 regions were amplified from them. First-round RT-PCR with HTBI primers preceded a second-round multiplex PCR. TCRdb redid the calling of the multiplex PCR reads with MiXCR, one entry per CDR3 protein. Counted here are roughly 14,000 distinct CDR3 sequences, roughly 50% occurring once; the ten biggest clones make up around 50%. Sample: peripheral blood. This rearrangement joins TRBV11-3 to TRBJ2-1, with 9 nucleotides matching TRBD2. The sequence was collected from a young woman with Graves' ophthalmopathy. Here the CDR3 reads CASSTGSGSNNEQFF. The CDR3 nucleotides are TGTGCCAGCAGCACCGGTAGCGGGAGTAACAATGAGCAGTTCTTC.